This TCR beta chain was captured by sequencing in a study of read filtering for tumor transcriptome and immune sequencing. Across the whole study: R-ISS stage counts were fewer than ten for I, roughly 16 for II, more than 5 for III. Per sample, TCR-region reads ranged about 4 to 11 million by IR-seq, roughly 75 to 1273 by RNA-seq.

The library was built from around 380 ng RNA with molecular barcoded adaptors for alpha/delta and beta/gamma chains. Each CDR3 protein gets one entry after TCRdb re-called the reads with MiXCR. The sample shows tens of thousands of distinct CDR3 sequences, nearly 20% of them seen only once. Sampling of bone marrow took place during active disease in every patient. The J segment lost 2 bases and the V segment lost 3 bases, leaving 7 bases of the junction unmatched. This CDR3 has 16 residues. CDR1 is LGHDT and CDR2 is YNNKEL in the germline V gene (reference sequence). This clonotype occurred many times.

V and J are TRBV3-1 and TRBJ2-1; 7 nucleotides match TRBD2. This sequence was found in a donor aged 40 or over with multiple myeloma. The sequenced sample was a population of CD138-negative cells sorted from bone marrow. Written as DNA, the CDR3 is TGTGCCAGCAGCCAGAGAGCGGGGAAGACCTACAATGAGCAGTTCTTC. Translating gives CASSQRAGKTYNEQFF.